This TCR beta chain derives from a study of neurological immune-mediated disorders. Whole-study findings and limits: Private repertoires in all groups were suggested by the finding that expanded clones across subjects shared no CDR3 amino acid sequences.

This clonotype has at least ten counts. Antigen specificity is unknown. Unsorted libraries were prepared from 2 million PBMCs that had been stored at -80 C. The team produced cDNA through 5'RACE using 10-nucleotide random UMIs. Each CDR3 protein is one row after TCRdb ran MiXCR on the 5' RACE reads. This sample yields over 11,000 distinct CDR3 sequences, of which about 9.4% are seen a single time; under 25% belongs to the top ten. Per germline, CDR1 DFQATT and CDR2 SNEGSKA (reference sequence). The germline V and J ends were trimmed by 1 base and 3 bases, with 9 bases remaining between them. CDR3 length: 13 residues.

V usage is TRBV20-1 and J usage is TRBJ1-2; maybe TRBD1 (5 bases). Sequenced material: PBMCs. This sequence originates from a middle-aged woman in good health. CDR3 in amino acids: CSARVRVDYGYTF. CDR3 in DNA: TGCAGTGCTAGAGTCAGGGTAGACTATGGCTACACCTTC.